This TCR beta chain was found in a study of spatial heterogeneity in lung cancer (dated by TCRdb to about 2019). About the investigation overall: More beta-chain than alpha-chain transcripts were consistently detected, likely reflecting higher beta-chain transcript abundance. In the raw uncorrected reads, each unique combination of TCR and UMI appeared more than ten times on average. In non-small cell lung cancer, the study made a quantitative comparison of TCR alpha and beta repertoires among multiple tumor regions, matched nontumor lung and blood. TCR repertoire features were related to nonsynonymous mutation counts determined by whole-exome sequencing of tumor tissue. Both alpha and beta chains were TCR-sequenced in samples taken at surgery, namely 220 tumor regions, around 64 matched nontumor lung samples and about 54 PBMC samples. Broad study findings and their caveats: Ubiquitous expanded tumor TCRs showed up in blood more often at tumor resection than at routine follow-up. Confirming at a functional level the hypothesis that regional TCRs recognize regional mutations was considered to require additional single-cell paired TCR alpha and beta sequencing.

This clonotype showed up many times. The antigen it recognizes is unknown. The input lacks base qualities; no much larger clone sits a single base away. According to the study, the label for this sample's time point signals: sample taken at primary tumor resection. The donors were 65 to 90 patients from the lung TRACERx cohort who had early-stage, untreated non-small cell lung cancer. For TCR sequencing, whole RNA was extracted from tumor and nontumor lung tissue, or from cryopreserved PBMC samples, and no cell sorting was done. Only patients for whom sufficient RNA was available from at least two tumor regions were selected for TCR sequencing. Trimming takes 2 bases from V and 5 bases from J, and the germline ends sit 15 bases apart. From the cysteine through the phenylalanine, the CDR3 covers 16 amino acids. Only the CDR3 region is kept as DNA, spanning 48 bases read in frame from base 1. The germline V gene supplies CDR1 SNHLY and CDR2 FYNNEI.

Libraries came from 5' RACE. Instrument used: NextSeq 500. The TCR library protocol attached a unique molecular identifier to each TCR cDNA molecule to allow correction of PCR and sequencing errors. The authors' analysis ran thus. Decombinator tools were used for TCR identification, UMI-based error correction and CDR3 extraction. Expanded TCRs were defined as those above a frequency of 2 per 1,000, corresponding to the top 1% of the tumor frequency distribution. Rényi diversity was computed with the R vegan package after subsampling each repertoire 100 times to 5,000 TCRs. CDR3 similarity networks were constructed using string-kernel similarity of amino acid triplets, with links drawn between CDR3s whose pairwise similarity was above 0.82. In-frame beta chains were kept once TCRdb had trimmed the public reads at Q25 with fastp and called clones with MiXCR. Each entry is one CDR3 protein sequence, shown with its most common DNA and genes. The V and J calls and clone size are TCRdb's, not the authors'. Here the sample has some 37,000 distinct CDR3 sequences; 6.5% to 8.5% occur a single time. The top ten hold about 26% of the sample.

Recombination joined TRBV2 with TRBJ1-4; no D gene call is confident. The sequence was obtained from a male donor with early-stage non-small cell lung cancer. The sample here was PBMCs, taken at surgery. The DNA sequence follows: TGTGCCAGCAGTGAACCAGTGGCTACACAAAATGAAAAACTGTTTTTT. Its amino acids are CASSEPVATQNEKLFF.